One sample yielded the 29 T cell receptor beta chains listed below, sequenced in a study of regulatory T cells in long-lasting Graves disease. The time point was: newly diagnosed GD, antithyroid drugs for less than 3 months. RNA isolated from PBMCs was used to make the TCR library. HTBI primers from iRepertoire and Arm-PCR of CDR3 regions yielded the TCR beta libraries. TCRdb reprocessed the multiplex PCR reads with MiXCR, giving one entry per CDR3 protein. The data contain roughly 510,000 distinct CDR3 sequences, about 16% of them singletons. This same sample was also part of a study on T cells in Graves' hyperthyroidism and ophthalmopathy.

Source: peripheral blood mononuclear cells (PBMCs), taken at new diagnosis, from a patient treated with antithyroid drugs. These receptors were obtained from a man between 18 and 35 years old with Graves disease.

This clonotype showed up many times. The chain links TRBV2 to TRBJ1-6; D gene unclear. The CDR3 is 15 amino acids. Looked up from germline, CDR1 is SNHLY and CDR2 is FYNNEI. V was trimmed by 2 bases and J by 5 bases, leaving 10 bases between them. DNA of the CDR3: TGTGCCAGCAGTGAATGGCAGCCTGATAATTCACCCCTCCACTTT. Amino acid sequence: CASSEWQPDNSPLHF.

This clonotype was seen a handful of times. V is TRBV6-1 and J is TRBJ1-2; 7 nucleotides align to TRBD1. Unmatched junction bases numbered 6, after V lost 3 bases and J lost 2 bases. CDR3 length equals 15 residues. Germline CDR1 MNHNS, CDR2 SASEGT. The DNA of the CDR3 is TGTGCCAGCAGTGACCCCCTGACAGGGAACTATGGCTACACCTTC. This sequence encodes CASSDPLTGNYGYTF.

The chain joins TRBV7-6 to TRBJ2-5; 7 nucleotides agree with TRBD1. The J segment lost 4 bases and the V segment lost 4 bases, leaving 6 bases of the junction unmatched. Germline V gives CDR1 SGHVS, CDR2 FNYEAQ. The CDR3 totals 14 residues. The CDR3 DNA reads TGTGCCAGCAGCTCCACGACAGGGCTAGAGACCCAGTACTTC. This sequence encodes CASSSTTGLETQYF.

This clonotype was recorded many times. The rearrangement joins TRBV15 to TRBJ2-3; 9 bases match TRBD2. Germline V gene data show CDR1 as LNHNV and CDR2 as YYDKDF (reference sequence). The CDR3 consists of 16 residues. The trim removed 1 base at V and 1 base at J, leaving 3 bases unmatched. The CDR3: CATSRVTSGRTDTQYF. The CDR3 DNA sequence: TGTGCCACCAGCAGAGTTACTAGCGGGCGCACAGATACGCAGTATTTT.

The rearrangement uses TRBV14 and TRBJ1-3; possibly TRBD1 for D (5 bases). Germline lookup yields CDR1 SGHDN and CDR2 FVKESK. This CDR3 contains 17 residues. The V end was cut by 4 bases, the J end by 2 bases, with 18 bases between. The CDR3 nucleotides read TGTGCCAGCAGCCTCATCCCCATTGGGGCGACTGGAAACACCATATATTTT. This translates into CASSLIPIGATGNTIYF.

This clonotype was seen just once. This sequence may be a read error, since a much larger clone differs from it by one base. This sequence joins TRBV3-1 and TRBJ1-5; D is uncertain. The V and J ends lost 4 bases and 4 bases respectively, with 8 bases between them. The CDR3 is 13 amino acids. Germline values: CDR1 LGHDT, CDR2 YNNKEL (reference sequence). The CDR3, as DNA: TGTGCCAGCAGCCCCCGGGCTAATCAGCCCCAGCATTTT. Amino acids: CASSPRANQPQHF.

There are many counts of this clonotype. The chain is built from TRBV27 and TRBJ1-1; 9 bases agree with TRBD1. Germline V gene data show CDR1 as MNHEY and CDR2 as SMNVEV (reference sequence). The CDR3 covers 15 residues. J gave up 1 base and V 4 bases, and 4 bases lay outside the gene matches. This chain's CDR3 is CASSWGQGKNTEAFF. The DNA of the CDR3 is TGTGCCAGCAGTTGGGGACAGGGTAAGAACACTGAAGCTTTCTTT.

The CDR3 loop reads CASNGGQSYTQYF. CDR3 bases: TGTGCCAGCAACGGGGGGCAGTCGTATACGCAGTATTTT. V gene TRBV7-9 combines with J gene TRBJ2-3, with D possibly matching TRBD2 (7 bases). CDR3 size: 13 residues. Per germline, CDR1 SEHNR and CDR2 FQNEAQ (reference sequence). V shed 7 bases and J shed 7 bases, with 15 bases lying between them.

The chain uses TRBV13 and TRBJ2-3; 9 positions agree with TRBD1. V lost 4 bases, J lost 5 bases, and 7 bases stayed unmatched. This CDR3 has 15 amino acids. The germline V gene encodes CDR1 PRHDT and CDR2 FYEKMQ (reference sequence). In DNA, the CDR3 is TGTGCCAGCAGCTCTACAGGGGGCAAGGGAGATACGCAGTATTTT. Translated, it gives CASSSTGGKGDTQYF. Full variable domain (rest looked up from reference TRBV13 and TRBJ2-3): AAGVIQSPRHLIKEKRETATLKCYPIPRHDTVYWYQQGPGQDPQFLISFYEKMQSDKGSIPDRFSAQQFSDYHSELNMSSLELGDSALYFCASSSTGGKGDTQYFGPGTRLTVL.

This chain uses TRBV7-2 with TRBJ1-5, with D possibly matching TRBD1 (5 bases). This CDR3 spans 14 amino acids. The V end was cut by 1 base, the J end by 7 bases, with 11 bases between. Germline V lookup: CDR1 SGHTA, CDR2 FQGNSA. As DNA, the CDR3 is TGTGCCAGCAGCTTAGTTCTCGGGGGACAGCCCCAGCATTTT. Residues: CASSLVLGGQPQHF.

This clonotype was observed at least ten times. V is TRBV9 and J is TRBJ2-5, with D unresolved. Germline lookup yields CDR1 SGDLS and CDR2 YYNGEE. V lost 3 bases and J lost 5, with 11 bases in between. The CDR3 totals 13 residues. This CDR3 is CASSARGVETQYF. The CDR3 DNA sequence: TGTGCCAGCAGCGCAAGAGGAGTGGAGACCCAGTACTTC. Combining the CDR3 with reference TRBV9 and TRBJ2-5 gives the whole variable domain DSGVTQTPKHLITATGQRVTLRCSPRSGDLSVYWYQQSLDQGLQFLIQYYNGEERAKGNILERFSAQQFPDLHSELNLSSLELGDSALYFCASSARGVETQYFGPGTRLLVL.

This chain joins TRBV28 and TRBJ2-2, with 10 nucleotides matching TRBD2. Per germline, CDR1 MDHEN and CDR2 SYDVKM. After removal of 8 bases from V and 8 bases from J, the junction contained 11 bases not matched to a gene. The CDR3 is made up of 15 amino acids. The CDR3 region is CASSSMEREGGELFF. Here the CDR3 DNA reads TGTGCCAGCTCTTCCATGGAGCGGGAGGGGGGGGAGCTGTTTTTT.

This clonotype was found a few times. The gene calls are TRBV20-1 and TRBJ1-2, with unresolved D. The CDR3 has 15 residues. V was pared by 0 bases and J by 2 bases, with 13 bases between. From germline, CDR1 is DFQATT and CDR2 SNEGSKA (reference sequence). The CDR3 here is CSARDRGQQNYGYTF. CDR3 DNA sequence: TGCAGTGCTAGAGATCGGGGTCAGCAGAACTATGGCTACACCTTC.

This clonotype appeared a few times. The rearrangement joins TRBV30 to TRBJ1-3; the D is unclear. This CDR3 is built from 13 residues. V lost 2 bases and J 1 base, leaving 6 bases between the germline ends. Germline CDR1 is GTSNPN and CDR2 is SVGIG (reference sequence). The CDR3 DNA sequence: TGTGCCTGGAGTTTGGGATCTGGAAACACCATATATTTT. Translation: CAWSLGSGNTIYF.

This clonotype has ten or more counts. The V gene is TRBV5-1, the J gene TRBJ1-1; D not resolved. V lost 1 base to trimming and J lost 5 bases, with 9 bases between them. The CDR3 loop spans 13 amino acids. Per the germline V gene, CDR1 is SGHRS and CDR2 is YFSETQ. The CDR3 sequence is CASSLFRSTEAFF. DNA for the CDR3: TGCGCCAGCAGCTTGTTCCGGTCGACTGAAGCTTTCTTT.

The CDR3 region has the DNA TGCAGTGCTAGTGTACTAGCGGGAAGAGAGACCCAGTACTTC. It encodes CSASVLAGRETQYF. The rearrangement joins TRBV20-1 to TRBJ2-5; TRBD2 matches at 10 bases. Trimming removed 3 bases from V and 4 bases from J; junction bases left unmatched: 5. Germline CDR1 and CDR2: DFQATT and SNEGSKA (reference sequence). The CDR3 length is 14 residues.

This clonotype was observed many times. The CDR3 nucleotides are TGTGCCACCAGCAGAGATCACGCGTTATACAATGAGCAGTTCTTC. Its translation is CATSRDHALYNEQFF. The chain joins TRBV15 to TRBJ2-1; D not resolved. Between the trimmed V and J ends, which lost 0 bases and 4 bases, there was a span of 10 bases. The CDR3 runs to 15 residues. The germline V gene encodes CDR1 LNHNV and CDR2 YYDKDF (reference sequence).

The chain recombines TRBV6-2 or TRBV6-3 with TRBJ2-1; D gene ambiguous. Trimming shortened V by 3 bases and J by 0 bases, and 9 bases separated the two germline ends. The CDR3 sequence is 15 residues long. The germline V gene encodes CDR1 MNHEY and CDR2 SVGEGT. The CDR3 loop reads CASSYGSSSYNEQFF. For the CDR3, the DNA is TGTGCCAGCAGTTATGGGTCAAGCTCCTACAATGAGCAGTTCTTC.

This clonotype occurred many times. The CDR3 sequence is CASSSRGSNQPQHF. CDR3 bases: TGTGCCAGCAGTTCCCGAGGGTCCAATCAGCCCCAGCATTTT. This chain links TRBV2 with TRBJ1-5; D is unresolved. Between the trimmed V and J ends, which lost 5 bases and 3 bases, there was a span of 11 bases. This CDR3 spans 14 amino acids. Germline lookup yields CDR1 SNHLY and CDR2 FYNNEI.

The J gene is TRBJ1-3, the V gene TRBV6-6; D is unclear. Looked up from germline, CDR1 is MNHNY and CDR2 is SVGAGI (reference sequence). V lost 0 bases and J lost 4, with 7 bases in between. The CDR3 sequence is 14 residues long. The CDR3 sequence: CASSYSAGGNTIYF. In DNA form, the CDR3 reads TGTGCCAGCAGTTACTCGGCAGGCGGAAACACCATATATTTT.

V is TRBV9 and J is TRBJ1-1; the D is unclear. The length of the CDR3 is 13 residues. Germline values: CDR1 SGDLS, CDR2 YYNGEE. Trimming removed 3 bases from V and 7 bases from J, with 13 bases in between. CDR3 amino acids: CASSGGIIGEAFF. The CDR3 nucleotides are TGTGCCAGCAGCGGCGGGATCATTGGTGAAGCTTTCTTT.

This rearrangement joins TRBV25-1 to TRBJ2-4; D may be TRBD2 (6 bases). The CDR3 is 15 residues long. CDR1 is MGHDK, CDR2 SYGVNS, per germline. V lost 1 base, J lost 3 bases, and 10 bases lay in between. The CDR3 region has the DNA TGTGCCAGCAGTGAATGGAGGGAAAGCAAAAACATTCAGTACTTC. Amino acids: CASSEWRESKNIQYF. The whole variable domain, filled in from reference TRBV25-1 and TRBJ2-4, reads EADIYQTPRYLVIGTGKKITLECSQTMGHDKMYWYQQDPGMELHLIHYSYGVNSTEKGDLSSESTVSRIRTEHFPLTLESARPSHTSQYLCASSEWRESKNIQYFGAGTRLSVL.

Turning to this clonotype: This may be a read error, as it is one base from a much larger clone. V usage is TRBV30 and J usage is TRBJ1-4; D gene unclear. Germline lookup yields CDR1 GTSNPN and CDR2 SVGIG (reference sequence). The length of the CDR3 is 14 residues. This chain's CDR3 is CAWSVPGTNEKLLF. The CDR3 DNA sequence: TGTGCCTGGAGTGTACCGGGCACTAATGAAAAACTGCTTTTT.

This clonotype showed up many times. V is TRBV20-1 and J is TRBJ2-7; a possible D gene is TRBD2 (5 bases). The CDR3 length is 13 residues. Germline CDR1 reads DFQATT; CDR2 reads SNEGSKA (reference sequence). The CDR3 protein is CSAPSGMRYEQYF. The CDR3 bases are TGCAGCGCTCCGTCGGGGATGAGGTACGAGCAGTACTTC.

V gene TRBV7-2 combines with J gene TRBJ2-2, with D perhaps TRBD1 (5 bases). V was shortened by 1 base and J by 0 bases, with 9 bases between the two germline ends. There are 16 residues in the CDR3. CDR1 and CDR2 (germline): SGHTA, FQGNSA. For the CDR3, the DNA is TGTGCCAGCAGCTTAGGGGGCTTACCGAACACCGGGGAGCTGTTTTTT. Residues: CASSLGGLPNTGELFF.

This clonotype was seen a few times. One junction end disagrees with the germline gene, perhaps due to a read error. The chain couples TRBV27 to TRBJ1-6, with TRBD1 identical over 9 bases. The CDR3 contains 15 residues. CDR1 and CDR2 (germline): MNHEY, SMNVEV (reference sequence). CDR3 in amino acids: CASGDGTGGGSPLHF. The CDR3 DNA reads TGTGCCAGCGGAGACGGAACAGGGGGCGGTTCACCCCTCCACTTC.

This clonotype was recorded at least ten times. The chain couples TRBV28 to TRBJ2-1, with D possibly matching TRBD2 (5 bases). The germline V gene encodes CDR1 MDHEN and CDR2 SYDVKM. V was pared by 2 bases and J by 3 bases, with 11 bases between. This CDR3 contains 15 residues. CDR3: CASSLASDYYNEQFF. The DNA for the CDR3 is TGTGCCAGCAGTTTAGCGTCCGACTACTACAATGAGCAGTTCTTC.

V is TRBV14 and J is TRBJ1-1; TRBD1 matches 10 bases. Germline V gene sequence: CDR1 SGHDN, CDR2 FVKESK. The CDR3 is 16 amino acids. V shed 5 bases, J shed 1 base, and the junction held 7 bases outside the gene matches. DNA of the CDR3: TGTGCCAGCAGCGACCGGGACAGGGGTTGGAACACTGAAGCTTTCTTT. Translation: CASSDRDRGWNTEAFF.

Points on this clonotype: Just one base apart from a much larger clone, this may be a read error. V usage is TRBV6-1 and J usage is TRBJ2-7; D gene uncertain. Germline V gives CDR1 MNHNS, CDR2 SASEGT. V was shortened by 0 bases and J by 6 bases, with 15 bases between the two germline ends. The CDR3 extends over 15 amino acids. The CDR3 sequence is CASSEATVHPIEQYF. The CDR3 DNA reads TGTGCCAGCAGTGAAGCGACGGTTCACCCGATCGAGCAGTACTTC.